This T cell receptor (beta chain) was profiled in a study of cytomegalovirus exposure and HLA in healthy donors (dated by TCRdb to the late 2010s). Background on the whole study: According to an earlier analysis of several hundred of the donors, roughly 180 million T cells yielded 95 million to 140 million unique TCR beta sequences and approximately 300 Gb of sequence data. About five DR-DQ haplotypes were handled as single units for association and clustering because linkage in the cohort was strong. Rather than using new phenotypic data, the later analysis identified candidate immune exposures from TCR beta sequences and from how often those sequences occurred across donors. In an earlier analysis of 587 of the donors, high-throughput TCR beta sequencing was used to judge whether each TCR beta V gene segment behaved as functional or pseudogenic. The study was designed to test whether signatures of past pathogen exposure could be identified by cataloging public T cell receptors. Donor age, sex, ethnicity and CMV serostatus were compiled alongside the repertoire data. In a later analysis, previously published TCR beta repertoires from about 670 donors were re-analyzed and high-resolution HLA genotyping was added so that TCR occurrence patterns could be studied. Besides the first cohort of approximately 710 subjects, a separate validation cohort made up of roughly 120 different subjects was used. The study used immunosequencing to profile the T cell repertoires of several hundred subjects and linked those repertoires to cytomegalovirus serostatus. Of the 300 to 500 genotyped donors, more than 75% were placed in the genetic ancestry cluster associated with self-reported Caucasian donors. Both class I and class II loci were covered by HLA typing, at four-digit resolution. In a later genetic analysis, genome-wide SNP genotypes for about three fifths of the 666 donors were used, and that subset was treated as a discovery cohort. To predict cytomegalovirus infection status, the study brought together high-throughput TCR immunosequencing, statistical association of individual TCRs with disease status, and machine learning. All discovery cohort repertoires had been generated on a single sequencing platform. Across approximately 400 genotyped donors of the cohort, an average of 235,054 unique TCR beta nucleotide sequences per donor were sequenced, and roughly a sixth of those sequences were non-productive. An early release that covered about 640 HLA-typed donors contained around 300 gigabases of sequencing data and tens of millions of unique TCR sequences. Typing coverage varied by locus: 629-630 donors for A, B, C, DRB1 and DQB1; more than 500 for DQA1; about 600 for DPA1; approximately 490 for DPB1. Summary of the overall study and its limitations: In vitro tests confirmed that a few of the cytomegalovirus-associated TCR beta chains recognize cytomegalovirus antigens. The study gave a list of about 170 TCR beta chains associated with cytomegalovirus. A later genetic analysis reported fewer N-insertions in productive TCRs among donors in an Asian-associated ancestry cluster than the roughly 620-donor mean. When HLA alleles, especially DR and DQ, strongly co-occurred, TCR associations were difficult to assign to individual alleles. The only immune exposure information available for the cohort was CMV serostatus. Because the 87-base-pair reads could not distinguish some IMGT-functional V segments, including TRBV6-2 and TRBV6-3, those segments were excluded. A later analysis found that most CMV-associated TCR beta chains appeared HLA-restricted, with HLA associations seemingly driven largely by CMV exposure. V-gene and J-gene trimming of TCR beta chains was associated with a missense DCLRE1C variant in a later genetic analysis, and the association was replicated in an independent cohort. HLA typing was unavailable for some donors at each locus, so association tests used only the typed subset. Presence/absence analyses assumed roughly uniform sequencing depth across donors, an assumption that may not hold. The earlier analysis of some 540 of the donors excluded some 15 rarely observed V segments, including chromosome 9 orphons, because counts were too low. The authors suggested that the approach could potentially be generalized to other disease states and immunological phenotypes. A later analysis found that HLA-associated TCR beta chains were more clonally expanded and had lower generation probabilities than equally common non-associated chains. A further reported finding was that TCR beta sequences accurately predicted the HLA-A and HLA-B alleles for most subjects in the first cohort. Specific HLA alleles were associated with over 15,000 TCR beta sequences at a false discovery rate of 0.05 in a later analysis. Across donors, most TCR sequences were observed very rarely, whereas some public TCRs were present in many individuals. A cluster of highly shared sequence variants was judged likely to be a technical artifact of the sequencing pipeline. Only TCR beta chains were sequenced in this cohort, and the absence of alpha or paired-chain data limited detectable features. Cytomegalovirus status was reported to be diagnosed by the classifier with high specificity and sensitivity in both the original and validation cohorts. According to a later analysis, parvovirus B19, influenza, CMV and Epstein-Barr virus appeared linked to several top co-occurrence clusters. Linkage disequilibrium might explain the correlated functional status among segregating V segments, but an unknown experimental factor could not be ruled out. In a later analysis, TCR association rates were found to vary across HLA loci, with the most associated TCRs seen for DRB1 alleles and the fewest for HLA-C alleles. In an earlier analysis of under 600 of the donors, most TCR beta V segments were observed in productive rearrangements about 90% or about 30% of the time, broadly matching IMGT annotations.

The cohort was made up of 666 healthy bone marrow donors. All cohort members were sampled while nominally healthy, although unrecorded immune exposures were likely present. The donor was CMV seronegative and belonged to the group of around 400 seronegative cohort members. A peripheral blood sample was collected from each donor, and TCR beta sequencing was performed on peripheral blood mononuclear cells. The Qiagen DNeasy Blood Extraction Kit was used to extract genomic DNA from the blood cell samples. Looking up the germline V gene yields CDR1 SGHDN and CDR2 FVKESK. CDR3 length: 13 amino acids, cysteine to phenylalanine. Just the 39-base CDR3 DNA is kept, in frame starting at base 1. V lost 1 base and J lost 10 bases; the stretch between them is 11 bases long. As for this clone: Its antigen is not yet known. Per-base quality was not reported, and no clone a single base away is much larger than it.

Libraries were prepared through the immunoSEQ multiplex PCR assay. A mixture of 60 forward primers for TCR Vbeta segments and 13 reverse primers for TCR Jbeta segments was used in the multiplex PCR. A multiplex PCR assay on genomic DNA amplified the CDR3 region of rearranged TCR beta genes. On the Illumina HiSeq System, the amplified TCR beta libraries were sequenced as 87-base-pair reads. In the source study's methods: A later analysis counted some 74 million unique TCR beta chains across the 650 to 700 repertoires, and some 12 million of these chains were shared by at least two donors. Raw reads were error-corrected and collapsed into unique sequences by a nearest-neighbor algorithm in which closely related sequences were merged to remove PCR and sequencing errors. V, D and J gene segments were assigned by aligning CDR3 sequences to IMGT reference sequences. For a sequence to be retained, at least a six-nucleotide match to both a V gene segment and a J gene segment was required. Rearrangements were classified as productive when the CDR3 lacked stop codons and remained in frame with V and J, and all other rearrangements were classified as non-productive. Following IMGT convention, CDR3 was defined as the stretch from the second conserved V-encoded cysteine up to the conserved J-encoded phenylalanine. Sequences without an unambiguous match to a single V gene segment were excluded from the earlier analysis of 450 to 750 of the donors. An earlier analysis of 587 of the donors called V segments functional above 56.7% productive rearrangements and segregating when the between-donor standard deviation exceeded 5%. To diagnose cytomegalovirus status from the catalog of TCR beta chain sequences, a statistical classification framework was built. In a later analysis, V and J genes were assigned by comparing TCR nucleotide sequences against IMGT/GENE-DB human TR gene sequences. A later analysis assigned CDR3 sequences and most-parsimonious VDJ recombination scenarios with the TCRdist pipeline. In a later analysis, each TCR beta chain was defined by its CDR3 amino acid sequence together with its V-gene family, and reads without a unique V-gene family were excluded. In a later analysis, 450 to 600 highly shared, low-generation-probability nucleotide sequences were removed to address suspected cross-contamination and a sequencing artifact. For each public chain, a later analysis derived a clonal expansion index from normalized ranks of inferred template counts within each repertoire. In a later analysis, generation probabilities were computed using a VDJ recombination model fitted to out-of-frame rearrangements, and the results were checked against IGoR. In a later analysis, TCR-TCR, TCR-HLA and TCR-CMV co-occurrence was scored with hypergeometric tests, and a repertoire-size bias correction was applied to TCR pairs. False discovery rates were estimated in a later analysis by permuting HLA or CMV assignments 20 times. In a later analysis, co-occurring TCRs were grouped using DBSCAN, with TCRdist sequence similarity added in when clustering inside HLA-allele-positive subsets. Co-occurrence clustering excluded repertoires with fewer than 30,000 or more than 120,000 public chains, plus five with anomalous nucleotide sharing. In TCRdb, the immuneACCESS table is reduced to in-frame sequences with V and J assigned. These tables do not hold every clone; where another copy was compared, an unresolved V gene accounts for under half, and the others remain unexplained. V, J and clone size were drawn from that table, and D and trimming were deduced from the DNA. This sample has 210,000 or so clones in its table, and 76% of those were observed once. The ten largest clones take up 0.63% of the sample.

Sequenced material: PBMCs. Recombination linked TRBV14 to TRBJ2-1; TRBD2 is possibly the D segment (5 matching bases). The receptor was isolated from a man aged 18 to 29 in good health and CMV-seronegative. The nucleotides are TGTGCCAGCAGCCAAGGGGGAGTCCGGGAGCAGTTCTTC. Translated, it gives CASSQGGVREQFF.